This T cell receptor beta chain was observed in a study of T cell repertoires in cytomegalovirus infection. The CDR3 sequence is 15 residues long. V gave up 5 bases and J gave up 2 bases, with 19 bases separating them. The germline V gene encodes CDR1 DFQATT and CDR2 SNEGSKA (reference sequence). TCRdb itself ran the reads through MiXCR, one entry per CDR3 protein. Of 150,000 or so distinct CDR3 sequences in the sample, roughly a quarter were seen once. This clonotype was counted a few times. The chain combines TRBV20-1 with TRBJ2-7; D is tentatively TRBD1 or TRBD2 (5 bases each). Sequenced material: PBMCs. This TCR derives from a human donor in good health (CMV status not recorded). Some clones in this sample may be carry-over from other donors' samples. CDR3 in DNA: TGCAGTGCTTCCGGGGCCCCGGATGAGGCCTACGAGCAGTACTTC. It is translated as CSASGAPDEAYEQYF.